Below are 15 T cell receptor beta chains sequenced from a single sample in a study of OX40 agonist ivuxolimab in advanced cancers. Data came from immunoSEQ multiplex PCR; TCRdb stores just in-frame clones and leaves some out. This table holds 55,000 to 65,000 clones, approximately 86% found once. Material: CD4+ or CD8+ T cells sorted from blood, obtained in a trial of the OX40 agonist ivuxolimab. The receptors come from an adult with an advanced solid tumor such as melanoma, head and neck, liver or kidney cancer.

The chain recombines TRBV7-9 with TRBJ1-5, with D hard to call. The ends were cut back, 2 bases at V and 6 bases at J, with 5 bases in the middle. Germline V gene data show CDR1 as SEHNR and CDR2 as FQNEAQ (reference sequence). The CDR3 covers 12 residues. The CDR3 DNA reads as TGTGCCAGCAGCTTATTGAGTCAGCCCCAGCATTTT. This encodes CASSLLSQPQHF.

This rearrangement joins TRBV19 to TRBJ2-5, with D possibly TRBD2 on 5 matching bases. The germline CDR1 and CDR2 sequences are LNHDA and SQIVND (reference sequence). V lost 4 bases, J lost 1 base, and 16 bases lay in between. The CDR3 extends over 16 amino acids. CDR3 sequence: CASSSPRVGAQETQYF. CDR3 DNA: TGTGCCAGTAGTAGCCCCCGGGTGGGAGCCCAAGAGACCCAGTACTTC.

CDR3 nucleotide sequence: TGTGCCAGCAGCCAAGAATACGAGCAGTACTTC. Its protein product is CASSQEYEQYF. The chain uses TRBV14 and TRBJ2-7, with D unclear. The CDR3 spans 11 residues. V was trimmed by 0 bases and J by 4 bases, leaving 1 base between them. Looked up from germline, CDR1 is SGHDN and CDR2 is FVKESK.

V and J are TRBV5-4 and TRBJ2-7; D is tentatively TRBD1 or TRBD2 (6 bases each). Per the germline V gene, CDR1 is SGHNT and CDR2 is YYREEE (reference sequence). V shed 0 bases and J shed 3 bases, with 13 bases lying between them. The CDR3 loop spans 15 amino acids. The CDR3, as DNA: TGTGCCAGCAGCTTGGGGAGGGGGGAGAACTACGAGCAGTACTTC. This codes for CASSLGRGENYEQYF. The full variable domain, its missing parts supplied by reference TRBV5-4 and TRBJ2-7, is ETGVTQSPTHLIKTRGQQVTLRCSSQSGHNTVSWYQQALGQGPQFIFQYYREEENGRGNFPPRFSGLQFPNYSSELNVNALELDDSALYLCASSLGRGENYEQYFGPGTRLTVT.

This chain links TRBV19 with TRBJ2-5; D unresolved. The CDR3 has 14 amino acids. The germline CDR1 and CDR2 sequences are LNHDA and SQIVND (reference sequence). Trimming took 3 bases from V and 2 from J, leaving 10 bases between them. In nucleotides, the CDR3 is TGTGCCAGTAGTATGGGCACAGCGCAAGAGACCCAGTACTTC. Translation gives CASSMGTAQETQYF.

The chain recombines TRBV29-1 with TRBJ2-5, with 11 positions matching TRBD2. CDR3 size: 17 residues. The germline CDR1 and CDR2 sequences are SQVTM and ANQGSEA. With 7 bases clipped from V and 2 bases from J, the junction kept 15 bases outside the gene matches. Here the CDR3 reads CSAASGRSGTDQETQYF. The DNA for the CDR3 is TGCAGCGCCGCTAGCGGGAGGTCCGGAACCGATCAAGAGACCCAGTACTTC.

This rearrangement joins TRBV6-6 to TRBJ2-3; no firm D call. The CDR3 runs to 11 residues. Trimming removed 2 bases from V and 11 bases from J, with 8 bases in between. Germline loops: CDR1 MNHNY, CDR2 SVGAGI (reference sequence). The CDR3 reads CASSYGQEQYF. CDR3 nucleotide sequence: TGTGCCAGCAGTTACGGGCAGGAGCAGTATTTT.

The CDR3 spells CASSGFGDGIKNTEAFF. CDR3 sequence (DNA): TGTGCCAGCTCAGGTTTCGGGGACGGGATAAAGAACACTGAAGCTTTCTTT. This chain links TRBV18 with TRBJ1-1, with a tentative D call TRBD1 (5 bases). Looked up from germline, CDR1 is KGHSH and CDR2 is LQKENI. Trimming stripped 5 bases from V and 1 base from J, with 20 bases between. This CDR3 is built from 17 residues.

This clone came up a few times. The chain recombines TRBV15 with TRBJ2-5; 7 nucleotides agree with TRBD1. Germline CDR1 LNHNV, CDR2 YYDKDF (reference sequence). The J segment lost 0 bases and the V segment lost 3 bases, leaving 4 bases of the junction unmatched. The length of the CDR3 is 15 residues. The CDR3 spells CATSRTGQYQETQYF. The CDR3 DNA reads as TGTGCCACCAGCAGGACAGGGCAGTACCAAGAGACCCAGTACTTC.

The genes are TRBV6-6 and TRBJ2-7; TRBD1 matches at 7 bases. Germline V gene data show CDR1 as MNHNY and CDR2 as SVGAGI (reference sequence). This CDR3 spans 14 amino acids. Trimming at V came to 5 bases and at J to 5 bases, leaving 9 bases not matched to a gene. CDR3 bases: TGTGCCAGCAGTCCTCGACAGGGCCTCGACGAGCAGTACTTC. This gives the protein CASSPRQGLDEQYF.

The V call is TRBV6-1, the J call TRBJ1-2; 7 bases match TRBD1. The trim removed 6 bases at V and 1 base at J, leaving 2 bases unmatched. The CDR3 has 13 residues. Germline lookup yields CDR1 MNHNS and CDR2 SASEGT. The CDR3 loop reads CASRRQGNYGYTF. CDR3 in DNA: TGTGCCAGCAGACGACAGGGTAACTATGGCTACACCTTC.

A few counts support this clone. The CDR3 DNA sequence: TGTGCCAGCACGCAGGGGAGCAGGGCAGATACGCAGTATTTT. Amino acids: CASTQGSRADTQYF. The V call is TRBV2, the J call TRBJ2-3; tentative D call: TRBD1 (6 bases). This CDR3 is built from 14 residues. Trimming pared 7 bases from V and 4 bases from J, leaving 15 bases between. The germline CDR1 and CDR2 sequences are SNHLY and FYNNEI. Supplemented by reference TRBV2 and TRBJ2-3, the full variable domain reads EPEVTQTPSHQVTQMGQEVILRCVPISNHLYFYWYRQILGQKVEFLVSFYNNEISEKSEIFDDQFSVERPDGSNFTLKIRSTKLEDSAMYFCASTQGSRADTQYFGPGTRLTVL.

This clone has just a few counts. This chain connects TRBV2 to TRBJ2-4, with TRBD2 as a possible D gene (6 bases). The CDR3 is made up of 16 amino acids. CDR1 and CDR2 from the germline V gene are SNHLY and FYNNEI. Trimming removed 3 bases from V and 0 bases from J, with 12 bases in between. The CDR3 region has the DNA TGTGCCAGCAGTGACGGGGGAGCTTTAGCCAAAAACATTCAGTACTTC. Its protein product is CASSDGGALAKNIQYF.

The V gene is TRBV14, the J gene TRBJ2-7; 13 bases are a match to TRBD2. The CDR3 covers 15 residues. The germline CDR1 and CDR2 sequences are SGHDN and FVKESK. J was trimmed by 3 bases and V by 4 bases; bases with no gene match: 3. The CDR3 sequence is CASSRLAGGVYEQYF. The DNA of the CDR3 is TGTGCCAGCAGCCGACTAGCGGGAGGCGTCTACGAGCAGTACTTC.

J is TRBJ2-3 and V is TRBV15; 14 bases agree with TRBD2. The CDR3 is 13 residues long. V shed 9 bases, J shed 8 bases, and the junction held 4 bases outside the gene matches. CDR1 and CDR2 (germline): LNHNV, YYDKDF (reference sequence). This CDR3 is CATRTSGRPTQYF. The CDR3 DNA is TGTGCCACGAGGACTAGCGGGAGGCCTACGCAGTATTTT.